Below, 13 T cell receptor beta chains from the same sample are listed, as sequenced in a study of blood T cell repertoires in COVID-19. Assay used: immunoSEQ multiplex PCR; TCRdb lists only in-frame clones, some missing. The sample contains hundreds of thousands of clones, roughly 90% of which appear only once. Material for sequencing was PBMCs or T cells enriched from blood (not recorded which). The receptors originated from a woman aged 25 to 45 who had recovered from COVID-19.

The chain combines TRBV6-5 with TRBJ1-4; possibly TRBD1 for D (5 bases). V was trimmed by 0 bases and J by 8 bases, leaving 10 bases between them. CDR3 size: 14 residues. Germline V gene sequence: CDR1 MNHEY, CDR2 SVGAGI. CDR3 amino acids: CASSYSHNREKLFF. The CDR3 DNA follows: TGTGCCAGCAGTTACTCCCACAACAGGGAAAAACTGTTTTTT.

The rearrangement uses TRBV19 and TRBJ1-5, with 7 bases aligning to TRBD1. The CDR3 is 17 residues long. Trimming cost V 5 bases and J 4 bases; bases outside gene matches: 14. Germline V gene lookup returns CDR1 LNHDA and CDR2 SQIVND (reference sequence). CDR3 amino acids: CASSPDRERSVNQPQHF. Here the CDR3 DNA reads TGTGCCAGTAGTCCCGACAGGGAAAGAAGTGTGAATCAGCCCCAGCATTTT. Full variable domain (outside the CDR3, taken from reference TRBV19 and TRBJ1-5): DGGITQSPKYLFRKEGQNVTLSCEQNLNHDAMYWYRQDPGQGLRLIYYSQIVNDFQKGDIAEGYSVSREKKESFPLTVTSAQKNPTAFYLCASSPDRERSVNQPQHFGDGTRLSIL.

CDR3 in amino acids: CASSNRLAGVNTGELFF. The CDR3 coding sequence is TGTGCCAGCAGCAACAGACTAGCGGGAGTAAACACCGGGGAGCTGTTTTTT. V and J are TRBV7-3 and TRBJ2-2; 12 bases line up with TRBD2. In germline, CDR1 is SGHTA, CDR2 FQGTGA. This CDR3 spans 17 amino acids. With V trimmed by 5 bases and J by 2 bases, 6 bases remained unmatched.

V gene TRBV4-1 combines with J gene TRBJ1-2; possible D gene TRBD1, 5 bases. Between the trimmed V and J ends, which lost 0 bases and 8 bases, there was a span of 13 bases. The CDR3 spans 14 residues. Germline lookup yields CDR1 MGHRA and CDR2 YSYEKL. The CDR3 DNA follows: TGCGCCAGCAGCCAAGAAGGGGCCCGCCGGGGCTACACCTTC. This sequence encodes CASSQEGARRGYTF.

The chain combines TRBV9 with TRBJ1-2; 7 positions agree with TRBD1. V lost 3 bases to trimming and J lost 11 bases; unmatched junction nucleotides: 10. The germline V gene has CDR1 SGDLS and CDR2 YYNGEE. The CDR3 runs 13 residues. CDR3 in amino acids: CASSGPGQWSYTF. In DNA, the CDR3 is TGTGCCAGCAGCGGACCGGGACAGTGGAGTTACACCTTC.

The chain uses TRBV5-4 and TRBJ2-1; D gene uncertain. CDR1 and CDR2 from the germline V gene are SGHNT and YYREEE (reference sequence). V shed 3 bases and J shed 6 bases, with 13 bases lying between them. The CDR3 is 14 amino acids. This chain's CDR3 is CASSSPQLRNEQFF. CDR3 DNA: TGTGCCAGCAGCTCACCTCAATTGCGCAATGAGCAGTTCTTC.

Only one count was recorded for this clone. The genes are TRBV24-1 and TRBJ1-4; 8 bases are shared with TRBD1. The CDR3 spans 14 residues. CDR1 is KGHDR and CDR2 is SFDVKD in the germline V gene. V gave up 8 bases and J gave up 8 bases; unmatched junction bases: 9. CDR3 amino acids: CATKEDRVLEKLFF. CDR3 sequence (DNA): TGTGCCACCAAAGAGGACAGGGTTTTGGAAAAACTGTTTTTT.

V usage is TRBV5-1 and J usage is TRBJ2-5; 9 nucleotides match TRBD2. J gave up 4 bases and V 3 bases, and 7 bases lay outside the gene matches. Germline CDR1 reads SGHRS; CDR2 reads YFSETQ. The CDR3 is 15 amino acids. CDR3 amino acids: CASSWGLAIPETQYF. CDR3 DNA: TGCGCCAGCAGCTGGGGACTAGCAATTCCAGAGACCCAGTACTTC.

The chain has TRBV28 and TRBJ1-1, with D possibly TRBD1 on 5 matching bases. This CDR3 comprises 14 residues. The germline gives CDR1 MDHEN, CDR2 SYDVKM. Trimming took off 6 bases at V and 3 bases at J, with 14 bases between the two ends. The CDR3: CASRGYGADTEAFF. CDR3 nucleotides: TGTGCCAGCAGAGGCTATGGGGCGGACACTGAAGCTTTCTTT.

This clone appeared a single time. In nucleotides, the CDR3 is TGCAGTGCTAGTGGCCCACTAGCGGGCTACACCGGGGAGCTGTTTTTT. Protein sequence: CSASGPLAGYTGELFF. The chain has TRBV20-1 and TRBJ2-2, with 9 bases that match TRBD2. The CDR3 sequence is 16 residues long. Trimming took 3 bases from V and 3 from J; bases not matched to a gene: 8. Germline CDR1 DFQATT, CDR2 SNEGSKA (reference sequence).

The chain links TRBV9 to TRBJ2-1; maybe TRBD2 (5 bases). The ends were cut back, 2 bases at V and 4 bases at J, with 16 bases in the middle. The CDR3 consists of 16 residues. Germline V gene data show CDR1 as SGDLS and CDR2 as YYNGEE. CDR3 sequence reads: CASSVFSGLGYNEQFF. Here the CDR3 DNA reads TGTGCCAGCAGCGTGTTTTCCGGACTCGGGTACAATGAGCAGTTCTTC. Looking up the rest from reference TRBV9 and TRBJ2-1 gives the full variable domain: DSGVTQTPKHLITATGQRVTLRCSPRSGDLSVYWYQQSLDQGLQFLIQYYNGEERAKGNILERFSAQQFPDLHSELNLSSLELGDSALYFCASSVFSGLGYNEQFFGPGTRLTVL.

This chain connects TRBV27 to TRBJ1-6; 10 bases are a match to TRBD1. CDR1 is MNHEY and CDR2 is SMNVEV in the germline V gene (reference sequence). This CDR3 has 14 residues. V lost 4 bases and J lost 7; bases outside the gene matches: 1. CDR3 amino acids: CASSWDRGNSPLHF. The DNA of the CDR3 is TGTGCCAGCAGTTGGGACAGGGGAAATTCACCCCTCCACTTT.

The CDR3 spells CASSIDQISSPLHF. The CDR3 nucleotides read TGTGCCAGTAGTATAGATCAGATAAGTTCACCCCTCCACTTT. The chain joins TRBV19 to TRBJ1-6; no firm D call. Trimming cost V 0 bases and J 9 bases, with 9 bases left between them. The CDR3 extends over 14 amino acids. Germline loops: CDR1 LNHDA, CDR2 SQIVND (reference sequence).